Presented here are 29 T cell receptor beta chains from one specimen sequenced in a study of spatial heterogeneity in lung cancer. Time point denoted: sample taken at primary tumor resection. Unsorted whole RNA samples from tumor, nontumor lung or frozen PBMC were sequenced. TCRdb re-analysed the 5' RACE reads in MiXCR, keeping a single row per CDR3 protein. Here the sample spans tens of thousands of distinct CDR3 sequences, approximately 7% being singletons. Sequences were derived from PBMCs, sampled at surgery. The receptors here all came from a female donor with early-stage non-small cell lung cancer.

This clonotype was recorded at least ten times. The J gene is TRBJ1-4, the V gene TRBV5-1; D possibly corresponds to TRBD1 (5 bases). Trimming pared 2 bases from V and 8 bases from J, leaving 10 bases between. The CDR3 totals 13 residues. Germline CDR1 is SGHRS and CDR2 is YFSETQ. CDR3 in DNA: TGCGCCAGCAGCTTCCAGGGTGAAGAAAAACTGTTTTTT. It encodes CASSFQGEEKLFF.

This clonotype was picked up many times. This chain joins TRBV11-2 and TRBJ2-3; 11 nucleotides align to TRBD2. Trimming took 5 bases from V and 2 from J; bases not matched to a gene: 6. Per germline, CDR1 SGHAT and CDR2 FQNNGV. There are 16 residues in the CDR3. The CDR3 sequence: CASSQGTSGPTDTQYF. In nucleotides, the CDR3 is TGTGCCAGCAGCCAAGGGACTAGCGGACCCACAGATACGCAGTATTTT.

The table lists this clonotype with many counts. The V and J genes are TRBV6-2 or TRBV6-3 and TRBJ2-7; no clear D gene. The CDR3 spans 14 residues. CDR1 and CDR2 from the germline V gene are MNHEY and SVGEGT. Trimming stripped 2 bases from V and 0 bases from J, with 8 bases between. The DNA for the CDR3 is TGTGCCAGCAGTTACGCCGGACCCTCCTACGAGCAGTACTTC. Protein sequence: CASSYAGPSYEQYF.

There are a few counts of this clonotype. V usage is TRBV4-3 and J usage is TRBJ1-1; D is possibly TRBD1 (5 bases). Trimming took 4 bases from V and 1 from J, leaving 10 bases between them. CDR1 and CDR2 (germline): LGHNA, YSLEER. This CDR3 has 14 residues. The CDR3 loop reads CASSRDTGNTEAFF. The CDR3 region has the DNA TGCGCCAGCAGCCGAGATACAGGGAACACTGAAGCTTTCTTT.

The chain couples TRBV18 to TRBJ2-7, with D possibly being TRBD1 (7 bases). Trimming pared 1 base from V and 2 bases from J, leaving 15 bases between. The CDR3 extends over 16 amino acids. Looked up from germline, CDR1 is KGHSH and CDR2 is LQKENI. CDR3 amino acids: CASSPLGAGGTYEQYF. CDR3 sequence (DNA): TGTGCCAGCTCACCACTCGGGGCAGGGGGGACCTACGAGCAGTACTTC.

This clonotype has at least ten counts. J is TRBJ1-6 and V is TRBV25-1; D perhaps matches TRBD1 (5 bases). Germline assignment: CDR1 MGHDK and CDR2 SYGVNS. CDR3 length: 14 amino acids. Trimming cost V 5 bases and J 3 bases, with 8 bases left between them. In DNA, the CDR3 is TGTGCCAGCAGTTTTCAGGGCTATAATTCACCCCTCCACTTT. Translated, it gives CASSFQGYNSPLHF.

This clonotype came up many times. The rearrangement uses TRBV4-1 and TRBJ2-5, with a tentative D call TRBD1 (5 bases). Trimming removed 1 base from V and 1 base from J, with 13 bases in between. Germline V CDR1 and CDR2: MGHRA, YSYEKL. The CDR3 consists of 16 residues. DNA for the CDR3: TGCGCCAGCAGCCAAGTGCCGACAGCCCGCCAAGAGACCCAGTACTTC. It codes for CASSQVPTARQETQYF.

J is TRBJ2-2 and V is TRBV11-2; TRBD1 matches 7 bases. The CDR3 extends over 13 amino acids. In germline, CDR1 is SGHAT, CDR2 FQNNGV. V shed 9 bases and J 0 bases; nucleotides not matched to a gene: 1. CDR3 DNA: TGTGCCAGTCAGGGGGCGAACACCGGGGAGCTGTTTTTT. Residues: CASQGANTGELFF.

This clonotype has a handful of counts. The V and J genes are TRBV12-3 or TRBV12-4 and TRBJ2-2; 7 bases are a match to TRBD2. The CDR3 covers 14 residues. Unmatched junction bases numbered 7, after V lost 5 bases and J lost 7 bases. Here the CDR3 reads CASSPGTIYGELFF. The DNA for the CDR3 is TGTGCCAGCAGTCCCGGGACTATCTACGGGGAGCTGTTTTTT.

This clonotype showed up just a few times. The chain uses TRBV20-1 and TRBJ2-1, with TRBD2 matching 10 bases. This CDR3 region has 16 residues. Germline CDR1 and CDR2: DFQATT and SNEGSKA (reference sequence). Unmatched junction bases numbered 7, after V lost 2 bases and J lost 3 bases. CDR3 sequence reads: CSARSDLAGVYNEQFF. CDR3 in DNA: TGCAGTGCTAGATCCGATCTAGCGGGGGTCTACAATGAGCAGTTCTTC.

This clonotype was counted only a few times. The rearrangement links TRBV20-1 to TRBJ2-3; 7 positions match TRBD1. There are 14 residues in the CDR3. Trimming at V came to 6 bases and at J to 7 bases, leaving 13 bases not matched to a gene. Germline CDR1 reads DFQATT; CDR2 reads SNEGSKA (reference sequence). CDR3 nucleotide sequence: TGCAGTGCCCTTACCGGGACAGAAAGAAATACGCAGTATTTT. Translation: CSALTGTERNTQYF.

Ten or more counts support this clonotype. The chain uses TRBV6-1 and TRBJ2-1; 8 nucleotides line up with TRBD2. Trimming at V came to 4 bases and at J to 4 bases, leaving 12 bases not matched to a gene. This CDR3 contains 17 residues. The V gene's germline CDR1 is MNHNS and CDR2 SASEGT. The CDR3 sequence is CASSGGLGSGIYNEQFF. The CDR3 DNA sequence: TGTGCCAGCAGTGGGGGTCTAGGTAGCGGGATTTACAATGAGCAGTTCTTC.

The sample holds many counts of this clonotype. For the CDR3, the DNA is TGTGCCAGCTCACCACAGGACAGGGGTAGAAATGAGCAGTTCTTC. Amino acid sequence: CASSPQDRGRNEQFF. This rearrangement joins TRBV18 to TRBJ2-1, with TRBD1 identical over 9 bases. Trimming at V came to 1 base and at J to 7 bases, leaving 5 bases not matched to a gene. CDR3 size: 15 residues. Germline CDR1 is KGHSH and CDR2 is LQKENI.

This clonotype was detected many times. V usage is TRBV6-5 and J usage is TRBJ1-2; a possible D gene is TRBD1 (5 bases). This CDR3 spans 18 amino acids. Germline V gene lookup returns CDR1 MNHEY and CDR2 SVGAGI. V lost 2 bases to trimming and J lost 4 bases, with 23 bases between them. Here the CDR3 DNA reads TGTGCCAGCAGTTACGTAGGGCAGGGCGGTAAAAATTCCTATGGCTACACCTTC. This gives the protein CASSYVGQGGKNSYGYTF.

This clonotype was counted ten times or more. The CDR3 reads CSVLWAGFSTDTQYF. CDR3 DNA sequence: TGCAGCGTCCTATGGGCAGGTTTTAGCACAGATACGCAGTATTTT. The V and J genes are TRBV29-1 and TRBJ2-3, with unresolved D. Deletions cut 6 bases from V and 0 bases from J, with 16 bases between. Per germline, CDR1 SQVTM and CDR2 ANQGSEA. The CDR3 has 15 residues.

This clonotype was seen repeatedly, ten times or more. The chain is built from TRBV7-9 and TRBJ2-3, with D unclear. CDR3 length: 14 amino acids. Germline CDR1 reads SEHNR; CDR2 reads FQNEAQ (reference sequence). V was trimmed by 1 base and J by 2 bases, leaving 7 bases between them. In DNA form, the CDR3 reads TGTGCCAGCAGCTTAGAAGCCTACACAGATACGCAGTATTTT. It codes for CASSLEAYTDTQYF.

V gene TRBV5-4 combines with J gene TRBJ1-1; D call uncertain. The ends were cut back, 0 bases at V and 5 bases at J, with 11 bases in the middle. The CDR3 spans 14 residues. In germline, CDR1 is SGHNT, CDR2 YYREEE (reference sequence). CDR3 protein: CASSLDAKQTEAFF. CDR3 nucleotides: TGTGCCAGCAGCTTGGACGCCAAACAGACTGAAGCTTTCTTT.

Ten or more counts support this clonotype. V is TRBV28 and J is TRBJ2-5; 9 nucleotides line up with TRBD1. There are 17 residues in the CDR3. V lost 6 bases and J lost 5; bases outside the gene matches: 16. CDR1 is MDHEN, CDR2 SYDVKM, per germline. CDR3 nucleotide sequence: TGTGCCAGCAGCCAGCAACAGGGGGCGTTCAAGGCGGAGACCCAGTACTTC. The encoded protein is CASSQQQGAFKAETQYF.

This clonotype was detected ten times or more. The rearrangement links TRBV12-3 or TRBV12-4 to TRBJ2-3, with 8 positions matching TRBD2. V was pared by 5 bases and J by 2 bases, with 9 bases of the junction left unmatched. CDR3 length equals 16 residues. CDR3 nucleotide sequence: TGTGCCAGCAGTAAAAAGGGGCGGGGGGACACAGATACGCAGTATTTT. This gives the protein CASSKKGRGDTDTQYF.

This clonotype was counted many times. This rearrangement joins TRBV24-1 to TRBJ2-1; either TRBD1 or TRBD2 may supply D (5 bases each). Trimming cost V 2 bases and J 13 bases, with 11 bases left between them. The CDR3 totals 12 residues. Germline CDR1 is KGHDR and CDR2 is SFDVKD. The CDR3 DNA reads as TGTGCCACCAGTGATTCTCTCGGGGCCCAGTTCTTC. As protein: CATSDSLGAQFF.

This clonotype was seen a few times. The V and J genes are TRBV5-6 and TRBJ2-7; 9 bases line up with TRBD2. Unmatched junction bases numbered 4, after V lost 4 bases and J lost 2 bases. The CDR3 has 14 residues. CDR1 and CDR2 from the germline V gene are SGHDT and YYEEEE. Written as DNA, the CDR3 is TGTGCCAGCAGCCTACTAGCGGGCACCTACGAGCAGTACTTC. Translation gives CASSLLAGTYEQYF.

There are many counts of this clonotype. V gene TRBV7-2 combines with J gene TRBJ2-1; TRBD2 matches at 10 bases. This CDR3 is 16 amino acids long. CDR1 and CDR2 from the germline V gene are SGHTA and FQGNSA. V dropped 4 bases and J dropped 5; count of bases not matched to a gene: 8. The CDR3 DNA reads TGTGCCAGCAGCTCTCTGAGCGGGGGGGCGAACAATGAGCAGTTCTTC. It translates to CASSSLSGGANNEQFF. Variable domain in full (rest from reference TRBV7-2 and TRBJ2-1): GAGVSQSPSNKVTEKGKDVELRCDPISGHTALYWYRQSLGQGLEFLIYFQGNSAPDKSGLPSDRFSAERTGGSVSTLTIQRTQQEDSAVYLCASSSLSGGANNEQFFGPGTRLTVL.

This clonotype has ten or more counts. The chain joins TRBV20-1 to TRBJ1-1, with D unresolved. V dropped 0 bases and J dropped 5 bases, with 16 bases sitting between them. The CDR3 is 15 amino acids. The germline V gene encodes CDR1 DFQATT and CDR2 SNEGSKA (reference sequence). The CDR3 protein is CSARDSATQRTEAFF. The CDR3 DNA reads as TGCAGTGCTAGAGATTCGGCGACCCAGAGAACTGAAGCTTTCTTT.

This clonotype appeared many times. V gene TRBV29-1 combines with J gene TRBJ1-2, with TRBD1 as a possible D gene (5 bases). V lost 3 bases to trimming and J lost 4 bases, with 21 bases between them. Germline V gene sequence: CDR1 SQVTM, CDR2 ANQGSEA. The CDR3 runs 16 residues. CDR3: CSVDAGPNRGIYGYTF. CDR3 nucleotide sequence: TGCAGCGTTGACGCGGGACCCAACCGAGGGATCTATGGCTACACCTTC.

In its sample, this clonotype was seen many times. This chain joins TRBV9 and TRBJ2-3, with TRBD2 matching 11 bases. This CDR3 contains 16 residues. Trimming cost V 3 bases and J 1 base; bases outside gene matches: 4. From germline, CDR1 is SGDLS and CDR2 YYNGEE. Written as DNA, the CDR3 is TGTGCCAGCAGCGCCACTAGCGGGGGAGGCACAGATACGCAGTATTTT. It codes for CASSATSGGGTDTQYF. The whole variable domain, filled in from reference TRBV9 and TRBJ2-3, reads DSGVTQTPKHLITATGQRVTLRCSPRSGDLSVYWYQQSLDQGLQFLIQYYNGEERAKGNILERFSAQQFPDLHSELNLSSLELGDSALYFCASSATSGGGTDTQYFGPGTRLTVL.

In its sample, this clonotype was seen a few times. This rearrangement joins TRBV7-9 to TRBJ1-1; D unresolved. The V gene lost 5 bases and the J gene lost 5 bases, with 15 bases spanning the gap. This CDR3 has 14 amino acids. The germline CDR1 and CDR2 sequences are SEHNR and FQNEAQ (reference sequence). CDR3 bases: TGTGCCAGCAGCGTGGGCCTCCTGGAGACTGAAGCTTTCTTT. Its protein is CASSVGLLETEAFF.

This clonotype was counted between two and nine times. CDR3 protein: CASSVAGGLYGYTF. CDR3 nucleotides: TGTGCCAGCAGTGTGGCAGGGGGATTATATGGCTACACCTTC. This sequence joins TRBV2 and TRBJ1-2; 7 bases line up with TRBD1. CDR3 length: 14 amino acids. V shed 4 bases and J 5 bases; nucleotides not matched to a gene: 7. Germline V gene data show CDR1 as SNHLY and CDR2 as FYNNEI.

The table lists this clonotype with a few counts. The chain joins TRBV28 to TRBJ2-6; D ambiguous. CDR3 size: 14 residues. With 7 bases removed from V and 0 bases from J, the gap between germline ends came to 7 bases. The germline CDR1 and CDR2 sequences are MDHEN and SYDVKM. The CDR3 DNA sequence: TGTGCCAGCACAGACCCCTCTGGGGCCAACGTCCTGACTTTC. It yields the protein CASTDPSGANVLTF.

This clonotype turned up a few times. The chain recombines TRBV6-1 with TRBJ1-1; weak D call: TRBD1 (5 bases). The CDR3 loop spans 13 amino acids. Germline lookup yields CDR1 MNHNS and CDR2 SASEGT. V was shortened by 6 bases and J by 5 bases, with 13 bases between the two germline ends. In nucleotides, the CDR3 is TGTGCCAGCAGCCCCATTAGGGGAACTGAAGCTTTCTTT. Its protein product is CASSPIRGTEAFF.